Included here is one T cell receptor beta chain sequence, with context. This entry is derived from a study of technical replicates of blood from a few donors. Data came from immunoSEQ multiplex PCR; TCRdb stores just in-frame clones and leaves some out. The sample holds around 13,000 clones; approximately 94% are singletons and the top ten take 7.2%. The J segment lost 4 bases and the V segment lost 5 bases, leaving 4 bases of the junction unmatched. Germline V lookup: CDR1 MRHNA, CDR2 SNTAGT. The CDR3 loop spans 14 amino acids. Input material: PBMCs. The V and J genes are TRBV6-4 and TRBJ2-2; 7 nucleotides line up with TRBD2. The origin of this receptor is a human donor in good health. CDR3 DNA sequence: TGTGCCAGCAGTAGGGGCGGGAGCACCGGGGAGCTGTTTTTT. It translates to CASSRGGSTGELFF.